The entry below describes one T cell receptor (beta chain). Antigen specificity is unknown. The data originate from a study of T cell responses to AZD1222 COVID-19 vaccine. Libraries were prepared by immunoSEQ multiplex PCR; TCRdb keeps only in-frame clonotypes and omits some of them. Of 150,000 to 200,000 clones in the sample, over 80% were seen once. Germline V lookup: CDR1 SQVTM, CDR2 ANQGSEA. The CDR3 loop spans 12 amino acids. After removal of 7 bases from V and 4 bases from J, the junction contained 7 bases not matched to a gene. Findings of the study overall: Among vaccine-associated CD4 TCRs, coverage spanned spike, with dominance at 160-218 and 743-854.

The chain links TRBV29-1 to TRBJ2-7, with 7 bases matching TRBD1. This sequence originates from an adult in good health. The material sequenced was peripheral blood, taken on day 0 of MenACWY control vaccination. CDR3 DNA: TGCAGCGCTCGGGACAGCGCGTACGAGCAGTACTTC. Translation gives CSARDSAYEQYF.